This is a list of T cell receptor beta chains from one sample in a study of Ad26.COV2.S vaccination and SARS-CoV-2 variants. Some clones are missing from TCRdb's copy, which holds only in-frame ones; the method was immunoSEQ multiplex PCR. The table records some 350,000 clones, approximately 85% of them present only once. Sequenced material: peripheral blood, taken in a trial of Ad26.COV2.S vaccine versus placebo. These TCRs come from a person between 18 and 60 years old who received the Ad26.COV2.S COVID-19 vaccine or a placebo. Each CDR3 is given with its conserved first and last residue. Each record gives: clone size, J gene, CDR3 length, V gene, D gene, CDR3 protein, CDR3 DNA. A D gene is named only where the DNA matches it firmly. Not all rows give a size; the values are once, few, many and, for expanded clones, a class.

size: .
J: TRBJ1-5
length: 17
V: TRBV7-2
D: TRBD1
CDR3: CASSFGTGGGFGQPQHF
DNA: TGTGCCAGCAGCTTCGGGACAGGGGGCGGATTTGGTCAGCCCCAGCATTTT

size: once
J: TRBJ2-7
length: 15
V: TRBV7-8
D: .
CDR3: CASTSPSLGSHEQYF
DNA: TGTGCCAGCACCTCACCCTCGTTGGGGTCCCACGAGCAGTACTTC

size: .
J: TRBJ2-1
length: 14
V: TRBV30
D: .
CDR3: CAWRGIISYNEQFF
DNA: TGTGCCTGGAGGGGGATAATCTCCTACAATGAGCAGTTCTTC

size: few
J: TRBJ2-2
length: 15
V: TRBV7-9
D: TRBD1
CDR3: CASSSTGGAGGELFF
DNA: TGTGCCAGCAGCTCCACAGGGGGCGCGGGCGGGGAGCTGTTTTTT

size: .
J: TRBJ2-3
length: 14
V: TRBV19
D: .
CDR3: CASSIVHSTDTQYF
DNA: TGTGCCAGTAGTATAGTACACAGCACAGATACGCAGTATTTT

size: few
J: TRBJ1-1
length: 19
V: TRBV4-1
D: TRBD1
CDR3: CASSQGGQGTRVGNTEAFF
DNA: TGCGCCAGCAGCCAGGGGGGACAGGGGACCAGGGTGGGGAACACTGAAGCTTTCTTT

size: .
J: TRBJ1-2
length: 12
V: TRBV5-1
D: .
CDR3: CASSLMGEGYTF
DNA: TGCGCCAGCAGCTTGATGGGGGAAGGCTACACCTTC

size: .
J: TRBJ2-6
length: 17
V: TRBV20-1
D: TRBD2
CDR3: CSASSVTSAAGANVLTF
DNA: TGCAGTGCTAGTTCTGTCACTAGCGCCGCTGGGGCCAACGTCCTGACTTTC

size: .
J: TRBJ2-5
length: 14
V: TRBV11-3
D: .
CDR3: CASSLGGEGETQYF
DNA: TGTGCCAGCAGCTTAGGGGGAGAGGGAGAGACCCAGTACTTC

size: .
J: TRBJ1-2
length: 14
V: TRBV6-5
D: .
CDR3: CASSYLASNYGYTF
DNA: TGTGCCAGCAGTTACCTGGCCAGCAACTATGGCTACACCTTC

size: .
J: TRBJ2-3
length: 14
V: TRBV5-1
D: .
CDR3: CASSSRPETDTQYF
DNA: TGCGCCAGCAGCTCGAGACCCGAAACAGATACGCAGTATTTT

size: once
J: TRBJ1-6
length: 13
V: TRBV3-1/TRBV3-2
D: TRBD1
CDR3: CASRGQGASPLHF
DNA: TGTGCCAGCAGGGGACAGGGGGCTTCACCCCTCCACTTT

size: .
J: TRBJ1-2
length: 15
V: TRBV19
D: .
CDR3: CASSITGGKTYGYTF
DNA: TGTGCCAGTAGTATAACGGGTGGCAAAACTTATGGCTACACCTTC

size: .
J: TRBJ2-6
length: 14
V: TRBV9
D: .
CDR3: CASSSRSGANVLTF
DNA: TGTGCCAGCAGCTCCCGCTCTGGGGCCAACGTCCTGACTTTC

size: .
J: TRBJ2-2
length: 14
V: TRBV30
D: .
CDR3: CAWGAGMDTGELFF
DNA: TGTGCCTGGGGGGCGGGGATGGACACCGGGGAGCTGTTTTTT

size: few
J: TRBJ2-7
length: 15
V: TRBV6-5
D: .
CDR3: CASSRTVLGPYEQYF
DNA: TGTGCCAGCTCGCGGACAGTGCTGGGGCCCTACGAGCAGTACTTC

size: once
J: TRBJ1-2
length: 13
V: TRBV27
D: .
CDR3: CASSYNSLYGYTF
DNA: TGTGCCAGCAGTTATAACAGTTTATATGGCTACACCTTC

size: .
J: TRBJ1-1
length: 12
V: TRBV5-1
D: .
CDR3: CASSFGNTEAFF
DNA: TGCGCCAGCAGCTTCGGTAACACTGAAGCTTTCTTT

size: .
J: TRBJ2-3
length: 15
V: TRBV28
D: TRBD2
CDR3: CASSLVSSGADTQYF
DNA: TGTGCCAGCAGTTTGGTTTCTAGCGGGGCAGATACGCAGTATTTT

size: few
J: TRBJ1-6
length: 13
V: TRBV9
D: .
CDR3: CASTSGAPSPLHF
DNA: TGTGCCAGCACCTCCGGGGCCCCATCACCCCTCCACTTT

size: .
J: TRBJ1-3
length: 14
V: TRBV7-9
D: .
CDR3: CASSTRTSSNTIYF
DNA: TGTGCCAGCAGCACACGGACAAGCTCAAACACCATATATTTT

size: few
J: TRBJ2-7
length: 17
V: TRBV27
D: TRBD1
CDR3: CASSLVSAGTGSYAQYF
DNA: TGTGCCAGCAGTTTAGTGTCCGCCGGGACAGGGTCATACGCGCAGTACTTC

size: .
J: TRBJ2-3
length: 19
V: TRBV12-2
D: .
CDR3: CASRLVPNEDAVNPDTQYF
DNA: TGTGCAAGTCGCTTAGTACCCAATGAGGACGCAGTAAACCCAGATACGCAGTATTTT

size: .
J: TRBJ2-7
length: 13
V: TRBV27
D: TRBD1
CDR3: CASRRDRPYEQYF
DNA: TGTGCCAGCAGGCGGGACAGGCCCTACGAGCAGTACTTC

size: .
J: TRBJ1-4
length: 14
V: TRBV20-1
D: TRBD1
CDR3: CSASNRGRGEKLFF
DNA: TGCAGTGCTAGTAACAGGGGGCGTGGTGAAAAACTGTTTTTT

size: .
J: TRBJ1-1
length: 13
V: TRBV9
D: .
CDR3: CASSPRSGTEAFF
DNA: TGTGCCAGCAGCCCCCGAAGCGGCACTGAAGCTTTCTTT

size: .
J: TRBJ1-2
length: 15
V: TRBV2
D: TRBD1
CDR3: CASRLGTEPTYGYTF
DNA: TGTGCCAGCAGGCTTGGGACAGAACCTACCTATGGCTACACCTTC

size: .
J: TRBJ2-1
length: 14
V: TRBV6-2/TRBV6-3
D: .
CDR3: CASSSLRGSDEQFF
DNA: TGTGCCAGCAGCTCACTCCGAGGGTCTGATGAGCAGTTCTTC

size: .
J: TRBJ2-7
length: 12
V: TRBV7-9
D: .
CDR3: CASSGGMYEQYF
DNA: TGTGCCAGCAGTGGAGGGATGTACGAGCAGTACTTC

size: .
J: TRBJ1-4
length: 16
V: TRBV5-1
D: .
CDR3: CASSLEGSLWVEKLFF
DNA: TGCGCCAGCAGCTTAGAGGGAAGTCTATGGGTTGAAAAACTGTTTTTT

size: .
J: TRBJ1-6
length: 15
V: TRBV6-2/TRBV6-3
D: .
CDR3: CASSDQGPWNSPLHF
DNA: TGTGCCAGCAGTGACCAGGGTCCGTGGAATTCACCCCTCCACTTT

size: .
J: TRBJ2-7
length: 14
V: TRBV27
D: .
CDR3: CASSFGRQSYEQYF
DNA: TGTGCCAGCAGTTTTGGTCGTCAGTCCTACGAGCAGTACTTC

size: .
J: TRBJ1-1
length: 15
V: TRBV19
D: TRBD1
CDR3: CASSVDRGRGTEAFF
DNA: TGTGCCAGTAGTGTTGACAGGGGGCGAGGCACTGAAGCTTTCTTT

size: once
J: TRBJ2-1
length: 15
V: TRBV5-6
D: TRBD2
CDR3: CASSYRGGTYNEQFF
DNA: TGTGCCAGCAGCTACCGGGGGGGAACCTACAATGAGCAGTTCTTC

size: .
J: TRBJ2-5
length: 15
V: TRBV5-6
D: .
CDR3: CASSPALEGFETQYF
DNA: TGTGCCAGCAGCCCCGCCCTAGAGGGCTTTGAGACCCAGTACTTC

size: .
J: TRBJ1-2
length: 16
V: TRBV18
D: TRBD1
CDR3: CASSPPRGTGLNGYTF
DNA: TGTGCCAGCTCACCGCCCAGGGGGACGGGACTGAATGGCTACACCTTC

size: few
J: TRBJ1-5
length: 15
V: TRBV4-3
D: .
CDR3: CASSQEWQTYQPQHF
DNA: TGCGCCAGCAGCCAAGAGTGGCAGACTTATCAGCCCCAGCATTTT

size: .
J: TRBJ2-1
length: 15
V: TRBV10-3
D: TRBD2
CDR3: CAISAGAGGPNEQFF
DNA: TGTGCCATCAGCGCCGGCGCGGGAGGGCCCAATGAGCAGTTCTTC

size: .
J: TRBJ2-1
length: 17
V: TRBV7-2
D: TRBD2
CDR3: CASSYPGVAGGYNEQFF
DNA: TGTGCCAGCAGCTACCCCGGTGTAGCGGGAGGATACAATGAGCAGTTCTTC

size: .
J: TRBJ1-1
length: 14
V: TRBV18
D: TRBD1
CDR3: CASSPDRRNTEAFF
DNA: TGTGCCAGCTCACCGGACAGGAGGAACACTGAAGCTTTCTTT

size: .
J: TRBJ1-4
length: 17
V: TRBV23-1
D: TRBD1
CDR3: CASSRYWDREDSEKLFF
DNA: TGCGCCAGCAGTCGCTATTGGGACAGGGAGGACTCTGAAAAACTGTTTTTT

size: once
J: TRBJ2-1
length: 16
V: TRBV28
D: TRBD2
CDR3: CASHLGLAGVYNEQFF
DNA: TGTGCCAGCCACCTCGGTCTAGCGGGAGTCTACAATGAGCAGTTCTTC

size: .
J: TRBJ2-1
length: 13
V: TRBV7-7
D: TRBD2
CDR3: CASSLSSGNEQFF
DNA: TGTGCCAGCAGCTTATCTAGCGGTAATGAGCAGTTCTTC

size: .
J: TRBJ2-5
length: 15
V: TRBV24-1
D: TRBD1
CDR3: CATSEETGAGETQYF
DNA: TGTGCCACCAGTGAAGAGACAGGGGCGGGGGAGACCCAGTACTTC

size: .
J: TRBJ2-7
length: 14
V: TRBV5-1
D: .
CDR3: CASSLGQYSYEQYF
DNA: TGCGCCAGCAGCTTGGGGCAGTACTCCTACGAGCAGTACTTC

size: .
J: TRBJ1-1
length: 12
V: TRBV29-1
D: .
CDR3: CSVRVEYTEAFF
DNA: TGCAGCGTCCGTGTGGAGTACACTGAAGCTTTCTTT

size: .
J: TRBJ2-3
length: 14
V: TRBV15
D: TRBD1
CDR3: CATTRTGDTDTQYF
DNA: TGTGCCACCACCAGGACAGGGGACACAGATACGCAGTATTTT

size: .
J: TRBJ1-2
length: 15
V: TRBV5-1
D: .
CDR3: CASSLAAGNPYGYTF
DNA: TGCGCCAGCAGCTTGGCCGCAGGGAACCCCTATGGCTACACCTTC

size: .
J: TRBJ2-1
length: 15
V: TRBV6-6
D: .
CDR3: CASSLSDPSYNEQFF
DNA: TGTGCCAGCAGCCTATCAGACCCTTCCTACAATGAGCAGTTCTTC